A single sample gave rise to the 10 T cell receptor beta chains below, sequenced in a study of OX40 agonist ivuxolimab in advanced cancers. Data came from immunoSEQ multiplex PCR; TCRdb stores just in-frame clones and leaves some out. The sample lists 60,000 to 75,000 clones, almost 90% occurring once. Sequenced material: CD4+ or CD8+ T cells sorted from blood, taken in a trial of the OX40 agonist ivuxolimab. The receptors come from an adult with an advanced solid tumor such as melanoma, head and neck, liver or kidney cancer.

The chain is built from TRBV5-6 and TRBJ1-6; D is uncertain. The V end was cut by 4 bases, the J end by 6 bases, with 5 bases between. The CDR3 loop spans 12 amino acids. Germline-derived CDR1 and CDR2 are SGHDT and YYEEEE. The CDR3 coding sequence is TGTGCCAGCAGCCGAGCTAATTCACCCCTCCACTTT. It is translated as CASSRANSPLHF.

The chain is built from TRBV7-2 and TRBJ2-1, with D unresolved. Trimming removed 0 bases at V and 8 bases at J, with 8 bases between. The CDR3 covers 13 residues. The germline gives CDR1 SGHTA, CDR2 FQGNSA. The CDR3: CASSLAEWDEQFF. CDR3 nucleotide sequence: TGTGCCAGCAGCTTAGCGGAATGGGATGAGCAGTTCTTC.

By sample fraction, this clone is medium-sized. The chain employs TRBV2 and TRBJ2-1; TRBD2 matches at 9 bases. Germline V CDR1 and CDR2: SNHLY, FYNNEI. This CDR3 contains 16 residues. J lost 10 bases, V lost 6 bases, and 16 bases had no gene match. The CDR3 reads CASRAPGTSTSGEQFF. The DNA for the CDR3 is TGTGCCAGCAGGGCCCCTGGGACTAGCACATCGGGAGAGCAGTTCTTC.

The chain recombines TRBV6-5 with TRBJ1-2; no clear D. The germline V and J ends were trimmed by 2 bases and 3 bases, with 7 bases remaining between them. This CDR3 comprises 13 residues. The germline V gene has CDR1 MNHEY and CDR2 SVGAGI. The CDR3 coding sequence is TGTGCCAGCAGTTACAACCCGGACTATGGCTACACCTTC. It codes for CASSYNPDYGYTF.

V usage is TRBV18 and J usage is TRBJ1-3; D may be TRBD1 (5 bases). There are 17 residues in the CDR3. Germline CDR1 KGHSH, CDR2 LQKENI. V was pared by 3 bases and J by 0 bases, with 15 bases between. This CDR3 reads CASSPGQGLFSGNTIYF. Written as DNA, the CDR3 is TGTGCCAGCTCACCGGGGCAGGGACTGTTCTCTGGAAACACCATATATTTT.

The chain uses TRBV11-2 and TRBJ1-6, with 7 bases fitting TRBD1. CDR1 SGHAT and CDR2 FQNNGV come from the germline V gene. With V trimmed by 0 bases and J by 10 bases, 3 bases remained unmatched. The CDR3 has 14 residues. In DNA, the CDR3 is TGTGCCAGCAGCTTAGATACAGGGGTATCACCCCTCCACTTT. It is translated as CASSLDTGVSPLHF. The full variable domain, completed using reference TRBV11-2 and TRBJ1-6, is EAGVAQSPRYKIIEKRQSVAFWCNPISGHATLYWYQQILGQGPKLLIQFQNNGVVDDSQLPKDRFSAERLKGVDSTLKIQPAKLEDSAVYLCASSLDTGVSPLHFGNGTRLTVT.

The rearrangement joins TRBV6-1 to TRBJ1-2; no clear D. Germline assignment: CDR1 MNHNS and CDR2 SASEGT. V was trimmed by 7 bases and J by 6 bases, leaving 12 bases between them. CDR3 length: 12 amino acids. In nucleotides, the CDR3 is TGTGCCAGCACTCGGTCGGGTGATGGCTACACCTTC. Protein sequence: CASTRSGDGYTF.

The chain is built from TRBV5-6 and TRBJ2-5; D possibly corresponds to TRBD1 (5 bases). The CDR3 spans 17 residues. Per germline, CDR1 SGHDT and CDR2 YYEEEE. Deletions cut 1 base from V and 0 bases from J, with 16 bases between. The DNA of the CDR3 is TGTGCCAGCAGCTTGATTAGTGGGGCCAGGTACCAAGAGACCCAGTACTTC. Translating gives CASSLISGARYQETQYF. Full variable domain (remainder filled in from reference TRBV5-6 and TRBJ2-5): DAGVTQSPTHLIKTRGQQVTLRCSPKSGHDTVSWYQQALGQGPQFIFQYYEEEERQRGNFPDRFSGHQFPNYSSELNVNALLLGDSALYLCASSLISGARYQETQYFGPGTRLLVL.

The rearrangement joins TRBV27 to TRBJ2-7; D may be TRBD2 (6 bases). Trimming removed 2 bases at V and 0 bases at J, with 14 bases between. Germline CDR1 reads MNHEY; CDR2 reads SMNVEV (reference sequence). The CDR3 spans 16 residues. The CDR3 region is CASSLVSGASSYEQYF. The DNA for the CDR3 is TGTGCCAGCAGTTTAGTGTCGGGAGCTAGCTCCTACGAGCAGTACTTC.

The genes are TRBV9 and TRBJ2-7, with D possibly being TRBD1 (5 bases). CDR1 is SGDLS and CDR2 is YYNGEE in the germline V gene. The V and J ends lost 0 bases and 3 bases respectively, with 10 bases between them. The CDR3 loop spans 14 amino acids. CDR3 region: CASSVGDSYYEQYF. CDR3 DNA sequence: TGTGCCAGCAGCGTAGGAGACAGCTACTACGAGCAGTACTTC.